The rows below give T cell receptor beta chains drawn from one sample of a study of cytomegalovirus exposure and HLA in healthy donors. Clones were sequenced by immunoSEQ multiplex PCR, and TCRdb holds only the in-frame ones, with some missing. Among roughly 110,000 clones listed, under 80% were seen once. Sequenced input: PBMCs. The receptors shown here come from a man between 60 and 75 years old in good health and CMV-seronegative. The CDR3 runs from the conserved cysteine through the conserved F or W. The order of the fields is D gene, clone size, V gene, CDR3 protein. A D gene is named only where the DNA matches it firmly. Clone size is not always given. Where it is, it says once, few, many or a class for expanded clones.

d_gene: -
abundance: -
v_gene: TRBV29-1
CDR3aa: CSVAGRVTDTQYF

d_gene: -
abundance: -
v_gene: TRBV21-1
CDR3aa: CASSKRLAQQFF

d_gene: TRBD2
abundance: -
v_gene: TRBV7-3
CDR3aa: CASSLIAGGPETQYF

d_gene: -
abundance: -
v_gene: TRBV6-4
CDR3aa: CASSLGDYNEQFF

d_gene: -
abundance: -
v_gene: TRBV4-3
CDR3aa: CASSPDISYEQYF

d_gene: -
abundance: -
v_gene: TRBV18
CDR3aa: CASSPLGGGRNEQFF

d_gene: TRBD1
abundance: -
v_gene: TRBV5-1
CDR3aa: CASSFLAGGIYEQYF

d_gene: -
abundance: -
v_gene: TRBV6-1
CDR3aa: CASSEDVGRPNTEAFF

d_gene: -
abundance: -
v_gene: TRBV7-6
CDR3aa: CASSLGYRSFEQYF

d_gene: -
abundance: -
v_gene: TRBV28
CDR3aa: CASTWRESPNSPLHF

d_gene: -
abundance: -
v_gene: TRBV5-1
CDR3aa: CASSFAPSLGLQETQYF

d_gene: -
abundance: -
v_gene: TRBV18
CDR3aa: CASSTLSTGENYGYTF

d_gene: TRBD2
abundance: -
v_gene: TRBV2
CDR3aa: CASTLAGYQETQYF

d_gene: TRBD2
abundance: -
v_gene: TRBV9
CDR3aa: CASSPREGSSYNEQFF

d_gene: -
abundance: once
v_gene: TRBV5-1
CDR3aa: CASSDTVYDSPLHF

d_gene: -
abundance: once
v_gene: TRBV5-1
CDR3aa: CASSPTSFKTDTQYF

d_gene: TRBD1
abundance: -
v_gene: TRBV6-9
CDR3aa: CARKQGAEEKLFF

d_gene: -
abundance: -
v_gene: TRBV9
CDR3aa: CASSPKGTWVDGELFF

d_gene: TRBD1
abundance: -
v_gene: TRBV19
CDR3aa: CASKGAGGMNTEAFF

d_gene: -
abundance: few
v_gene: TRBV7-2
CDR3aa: CASSLERSQPQHF

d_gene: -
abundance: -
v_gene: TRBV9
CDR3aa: CASSPRQYQETQYF

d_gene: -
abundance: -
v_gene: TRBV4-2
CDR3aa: CASSHGYTRGSSYNEQFF

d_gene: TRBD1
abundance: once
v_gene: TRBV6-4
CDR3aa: CASSETGTGAGYTF

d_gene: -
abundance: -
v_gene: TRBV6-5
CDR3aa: CASSFGGGASYNEQFF

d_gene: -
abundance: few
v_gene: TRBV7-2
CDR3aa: CASSSVFGETQYF

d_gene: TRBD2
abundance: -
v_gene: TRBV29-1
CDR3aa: CSKIVTSGGRSTDTQYF

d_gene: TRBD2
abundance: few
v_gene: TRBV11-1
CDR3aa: CASSLATSGGLYNEQFF

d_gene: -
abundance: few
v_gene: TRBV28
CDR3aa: CASTLVGRGTDTQYF

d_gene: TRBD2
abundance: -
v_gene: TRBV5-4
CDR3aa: CASSPGTSGGAWSPQETQYF

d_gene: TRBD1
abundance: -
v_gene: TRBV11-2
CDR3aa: CASSFRPPGTGGTNEQFF

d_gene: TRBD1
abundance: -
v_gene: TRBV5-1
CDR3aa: CASSLEATGGQPQHF

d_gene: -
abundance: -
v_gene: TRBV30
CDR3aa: CAWSPGSPVLTF

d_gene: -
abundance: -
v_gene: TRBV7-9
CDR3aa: CASSAVGGTNYGYTF

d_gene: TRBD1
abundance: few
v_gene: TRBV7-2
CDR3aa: CASRAGQANEKLFF

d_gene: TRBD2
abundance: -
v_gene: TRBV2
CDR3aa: CASRGGWGTDTQYF

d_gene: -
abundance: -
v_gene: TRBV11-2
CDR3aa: CASSLVRAGNTIYF

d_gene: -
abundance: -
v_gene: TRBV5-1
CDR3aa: CASSLAVVTGELFF

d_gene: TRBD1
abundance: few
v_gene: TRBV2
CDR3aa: CASRKTGGAGFRETQYF

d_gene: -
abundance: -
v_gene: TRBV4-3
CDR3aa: CASSQEVGGGKETQYF

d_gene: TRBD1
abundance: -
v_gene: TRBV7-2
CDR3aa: CASSPWGQLDNEQFF

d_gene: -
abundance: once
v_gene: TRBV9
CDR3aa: CASSSQAMNTEAFF

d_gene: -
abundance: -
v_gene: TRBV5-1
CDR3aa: CASSLDDSLGGYGYTF

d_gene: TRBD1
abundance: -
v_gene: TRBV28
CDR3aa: CASSLRQGAQDTQYF

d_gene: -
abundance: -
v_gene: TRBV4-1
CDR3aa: CASSHTAGGLGELFF

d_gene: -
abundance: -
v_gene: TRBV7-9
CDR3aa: CASSGPSEYNYEQYF

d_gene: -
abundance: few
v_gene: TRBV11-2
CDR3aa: CASSLVLVTEAFF